This TCR beta chain was profiled in a study of CXCR3-negative and CXCR3-positive naive CD8 T cells. Regarding the study as a whole: Both naive subsets had comparably high diversity; memory CD8+ cells much lower. Comparison of naive cells showed more hydrophobic TRB CDR3s in CXCR3-positive than in CXCR3-negative naive cells. Surface CD5 was comparable between naive subsets; TCR strength was inferred from TRB CDR3 properties.

Concerning this clonotype: Its antigen is unknown.

CDR1 SGHKS and CDR2 YYEKEE come from the germline V gene (reference sequence). This CDR3 comprises 14 residues. Every individual CD8+ T cell subset underwent sorting in triplicate at around 300,000 cells apiece. UMI-labeled TRB cDNA libraries were prepared by 5' RACE. TCRdb re-called the 5' RACE reads and gives one entry per CDR3 protein, without DNA. Recorded here are 100,000 to 150,000 distinct CDR3 sequences; the top ten clones represent roughly 0.29%. This chain links TRBV5-5 with TRBJ2-3; TCRdb's D call of TRBD2 is untestable without DNA. The TCR was taken from a human donor in good health. Some clones in this sample may be carry-over from other donors' samples. The specimen sequenced was naive CXCR3- CD8+ T cells from blood. Specified subset: CD45RO-CCR7+CD27+CD95- naive CD8+ T cells lacking CXCR3 (TNR3-). CDR3 amino acids: CASSVAGEGDTQYF. The full variable domain, completed using reference TRBV5-5 and TRBJ2-3, is DAGVTQSPTHLIKTRGQQVTLRCSPISGHKSVSWYQQVLGQGPQFIFQYYEKEERGRGNFPDRFSARQFPNYSSELNVNALLLGDSALYLCASSVAGEGDTQYFGPGTRLTVL.